The next 7 T cell receptor beta chains were all read from a single sample in a study of CD8 T cells in Susac syndrome. Random hexamers primed reverse transcription of roughly 0.5 to 1 ug RNA. TCRdb itself ran the immunoSEQ multiplex PCR reads through MiXCR, one entry per CDR3 protein. The sample shows 130,000 to 150,000 distinct CDR3 sequences, 94% of them seen only once. The sequenced sample was CD8+ T cells from PBMCs. These receptors all come from a human donor in good health.

The chain recombines TRBV27 with TRBJ2-1, with D uncertain. Per germline, CDR1 MNHEY and CDR2 SMNVEV (reference sequence). V was cut by 4 bases and J by 9 bases, with 7 bases left in between. The CDR3 is 11 amino acids. The DNA of the CDR3 is TGTGCCAGCAGTTCGAACATTGAGCAGTTCTTC. Translation: CASSSNIEQFF.

V and J are TRBV9 and TRBJ2-1, with 9 bases matching TRBD2. The CDR3 spans 15 residues. Per germline, CDR1 SGDLS and CDR2 YYNGEE. The junction had 7 bases not matched to a gene; V was cut back by 4 bases and J by 5 bases. The CDR3 DNA sequence: TGTGCCAGCAGCACCTCCGGGACTAGCAACAATGAGCAGTTCTTC. The encoded protein is CASSTSGTSNNEQFF.

The chain employs TRBV9 and TRBJ2-1; D unresolved. CDR3 length: 17 amino acids. Germline V gene sequence: CDR1 SGDLS, CDR2 YYNGEE. The ends were cut back, 4 bases at V and 5 bases at J, with 22 bases in the middle. CDR3: CASSSSVQELQDNEQFF. The CDR3 bases are TGTGCCAGCAGCTCCTCAGTCCAGGAACTGCAGGACAATGAGCAGTTCTTC.

Written as DNA, the CDR3 is TGTGCCAGCAGTACCACTTCTAGCGGATGGAGCTCCTACGAGCAGTACTTC. Translation gives CASSTTSSGWSSYEQYF. This sequence joins TRBV6-1 and TRBJ2-7; 7 nucleotides line up with TRBD2. Germline V lookup: CDR1 MNHNS, CDR2 SASEGT. Trimming cost V 5 bases and J 0 bases; bases outside gene matches: 13. There are 17 residues in the CDR3.

The V and J genes are TRBV7-9 and TRBJ2-7; 14 bases agree with TRBD2. The CDR3 is 15 residues long. CDR1 and CDR2 from the germline V gene are SEHNR and FQNEAQ (reference sequence). Unmatched junction bases numbered 5, after V lost 3 bases and J lost 7 bases. In nucleotides, the CDR3 is TGTGCCAGCAGCTTGGGGACTAGCGGGAGAGGTGAGCAGTACTTC. It yields the protein CASSLGTSGRGEQYF.

The V and J genes are TRBV23-1 and TRBJ1-4; 8 bases agree with TRBD1. TRBV23-1 is identified as an open reading frame with a role that is uncertain. J lost 6 bases, V lost 2 bases, and 5 bases had no gene match. This CDR3 is 15 amino acids long. The CDR3 nucleotides are TGCGCCAGCAGTCAAAAGGGACAGGCGTATGAAAAACTGTTTTTT. Its translation is CASSQKGQAYEKLFF.

V gene TRBV19 combines with J gene TRBJ1-1; perhaps TRBD1 as D (5 bases). The CDR3 totals 14 residues. Germline CDR1 LNHDA, CDR2 SQIVND (reference sequence). Trimming removed 3 bases from V and 0 bases from J, with 8 bases in between. CDR3 residues: CASSITGMNTEAFF. As DNA, the CDR3 is TGTGCCAGTAGTATTACAGGCATGAACACTGAAGCTTTCTTT.